Presented here are 20 T cell receptor beta chains from one specimen sequenced in a study of T-cell memory formation after mild COVID-19. TCRdb passed the 5' RACE reads through MiXCR, listing each CDR3 protein once. The sample lists hundreds of thousands of distinct CDR3 sequences; 15% to 17% were seen once. The sequenced sample was PBMCs or a T cell subset sorted from them (not recorded which). These TCRs come from an adult woman who had mild COVID-19 (a few samples of this study predate the infection). Cell type and time point are not known.

This clonotype was found a few times. The rearrangement links TRBV6-5 to TRBJ1-1; D is perhaps TRBD1 (5 bases). Per the germline V gene, CDR1 is MNHEY and CDR2 is SVGAGI. The V gene lost 2 bases and the J gene lost 8 bases, with 18 bases spanning the gap. CDR3 length: 15 amino acids. The CDR3 sequence is CASSYLGDGANEAFF. The CDR3 DNA reads as TGTGCCAGCAGTTACCTAGGGGACGGCGCCAACGAAGCTTTCTTT.

Here the CDR3 reads CASRGTGTGNTGELFF. DNA of the CDR3: TGCGCCAGCAGAGGTACCGGGACAGGGAACACCGGGGAGCTGTTTTTT. The rearrangement uses TRBV5-1 and TRBJ2-2, with 8 positions matching TRBD1. Germline CDR1 is SGHRS and CDR2 is YFSETQ. V gave up 5 bases and J gave up 1 base; unmatched junction bases: 7. The CDR3 has 16 residues.

In this sample, this clonotype turned up a few times. The chain has TRBV12-3 or TRBV12-4 and TRBJ1-2; D gene ambiguous. The CDR3 spans 13 residues. V was shortened by 6 bases and J by 3 bases, with 11 bases between the two germline ends. The CDR3 protein is CASSKGRYYGYTF. CDR3 bases: TGTGCCAGCAGCAAAGGACGGTACTATGGCTACACCTTC.

This clonotype appeared a few times. This rearrangement joins TRBV7-3 to TRBJ2-2, with TRBD2 matching over 7 bases. CDR1 and CDR2 (germline): SGHTA, FQGTGA. CDR3 size: 14 residues. The V and J ends lost 3 bases and 6 bases, in that order; junction bases with no gene match: 4. The CDR3 bases are TGTGCCAGCAGCTTCGAACGGGGGGCCGGGGAGCTGTTTTTT. Its translation is CASSFERGAGELFF.

In its sample, this clonotype was seen many times. For the CDR3, the DNA is TGCGCCAGCAGCTCCGGCCTGGGGGCTAGCGGGAAGACAGATACGCAGTATTTT. It encodes CASSSGLGASGKTDTQYF. The chain recombines TRBV5-1 with TRBJ2-3; 9 bases are shared with TRBD2. This CDR3 has 18 amino acids. With 3 bases clipped from V and 3 bases from J, the junction kept 14 bases outside the gene matches. CDR1 is SGHRS, CDR2 YFSETQ, per germline.

The gene calls are TRBV6-6 and TRBJ1-1, with 7 bases identical to TRBD1. The CDR3 has 15 residues. V trimming: 0 bases; J trimming: 6 bases; junction bases outside the gene matches: 7. Germline V CDR1 and CDR2: MNHNY, SVGAGI (reference sequence). The DNA for the CDR3 is TGTGCCAGCAGTTACTCCTCCGGACAGGCTGCTGAAGCTTTCTTT. It translates to CASSYSSGQAAEAFF.

J is TRBJ2-2 and V is TRBV29-1; 7 bases agree with TRBD2. CDR1 and CDR2 (germline): SQVTM, ANQGSEA. The CDR3 runs to 15 residues. The V gene end was trimmed by 7 bases and the J gene end by 2 bases; junction bases not matched to a gene: 10. As DNA, the CDR3 is TGCAGCGCGGGAGCGGGAAGCCGTAACACCGGGGAGCTGTTTTTT. This gives the protein CSAGAGSRNTGELFF.

This clonotype has just a few counts. The chain employs TRBV12-3 or TRBV12-4 and TRBJ2-7; D unresolved. The V end was cut by 1 base, the J end by 1 base, with 17 bases between. The CDR3 totals 17 residues. DNA for the CDR3: TGTGCCAGCAGTTTAGGCGGTCGGTGGGAAAGTTCCTACGAGCAGTACTTC. This sequence encodes CASSLGGRWESSYEQYF.

The rearrangement joins TRBV7-9 to TRBJ1-1, with D perhaps TRBD1 (6 bases). CDR1 is SEHNR and CDR2 is FQNEAQ in the germline V gene (reference sequence). This CDR3 region has 14 residues. V lost 1 base and J lost 1, with 7 bases in between. The CDR3 spells CASSLVTGNTEAFF. CDR3 nucleotide sequence: TGTGCCAGCAGCTTAGTGACAGGGAACACTGAAGCTTTCTTT.

This clonotype showed up just a few times. The chain combines TRBV7-6 with TRBJ2-2; D tentatively fits TRBD1 or TRBD2 (5 bases each). This CDR3 has 16 residues. The ends were cut back, 2 bases at V and 1 base at J, with 11 bases in the middle. Germline CDR1 reads SGHVS; CDR2 reads FNYEAQ. CDR3 sequence (DNA): TGTGCCAGCAGCTTAATGTCAGGGAGGAACACCGGGGAGCTGTTTTTT. Protein sequence: CASSLMSGRNTGELFF.

V usage is TRBV24-1 and J usage is TRBJ1-2; D call uncertain. V was shortened by 1 base and J by 8 bases, with 13 bases between the two germline ends. The CDR3 contains 14 residues. Germline V lookup: CDR1 KGHDR, CDR2 SFDVKD. CDR3 sequence reads: CATSDFDGSWGYTF. CDR3 in DNA: TGTGCCACCAGTGATTTCGATGGGTCGTGGGGCTACACCTTC.

This chain uses TRBV20-1 with TRBJ2-1; D call uncertain. Trimming pared 3 bases from V and 3 bases from J, leaving 6 bases between. CDR1 is DFQATT and CDR2 is SNEGSKA in the germline V gene (reference sequence). The CDR3 has 12 residues. CDR3 residues: CSASGFYNEQFF. DNA of the CDR3: TGCAGTGCTAGTGGCTTCTACAATGAGCAGTTCTTC.

Turning to this clonotype: Its ends do not fully match the called genes, so a read error is possible. The chain combines TRBV11-3 with TRBJ2-7; D tentatively reads TRBD1 or TRBD2 (5 bases each). This CDR3 comprises 14 residues. The germline V gene encodes CDR1 SGHNT and CDR2 YENEEA. CDR3 bases: TGTGCCAGTAGCTCGTGGGACGGAGACTACGAGCAGTACTTC. The encoded protein is CASSSWDGDYEQYF.

This rearrangement joins TRBV7-2 to TRBJ2-5; D is unresolved. The CDR3 is 13 amino acids. From germline, CDR1 is SGHTA and CDR2 FQGNSA. The V end was cut by 2 bases, the J end by 5 bases, with 9 bases between. CDR3 sequence: CASSLTYGETQYF. For the CDR3, the DNA is TGTGCCAGCAGCTTAACCTATGGGGAGACCCAGTACTTC. Full variable domain (outside the CDR3, taken from reference TRBV7-2 and TRBJ2-5): GAGVSQSPSNKVTEKGKDVELRCDPISGHTALYWYRQSLGQGLEFLIYFQGNSAPDKSGLPSDRFSAERTGGSVSTLTIQRTQQEDSAVYLCASSLTYGETQYFGPGTRLLVL.

This clonotype was detected only once. CDR3 in DNA: TGTGCCAGCAGCTATGGTGGAGGGTCCTATGGCTACACCTTC. Translating it yields CASSYGGGSYGYTF. The chain carries TRBV7-2 and TRBJ1-2; D call uncertain. The germline CDR1 and CDR2 sequences are SGHTA and FQGNSA. Trimming took 4 bases from V and 4 from J, leaving 13 bases between them. The CDR3 runs 14 residues.

The rearrangement joins TRBV4-2 to TRBJ2-1; 13 nucleotides agree with TRBD2. CDR3 length: 19 amino acids. Germline CDR1 reads LGHNA; CDR2 reads YNFKEQ. V lost 0 bases and J lost 0; bases outside the gene matches: 5. CDR3 DNA: TGTGCCAGCAGCCAAGAGGGGACTAGCGGGGTGAGCTCCTACAATGAGCAGTTCTTC. Translated: CASSQEGTSGVSSYNEQFF.

V is TRBV7-9 and J is TRBJ1-2; TRBD1 might be the D (6 bases). Germline CDR1 SEHNR, CDR2 FQNEAQ (reference sequence). Trimming stripped 6 bases from V and 7 bases from J, with 18 bases between. This CDR3 spans 14 amino acids. The CDR3 region is CASRNNGGAFGYTF. CDR3 DNA sequence: TGTGCCAGCAGGAATAATGGGGGGGCGTTTGGCTACACCTTC.

This clonotype was seen repeatedly, ten times or more. The chain joins TRBV4-2 to TRBJ1-5; TRBD1 agrees at 8 bases. CDR3 length: 16 residues. Germline V gene lookup returns CDR1 LGHNA and CDR2 YNFKEQ. V shed 0 bases and J 4 bases; nucleotides not matched to a gene: 5. CDR3 region: CASSQEVQGANQPQHF. The CDR3 nucleotides are TGTGCCAGCAGCCAAGAAGTTCAGGGGGCAAATCAGCCCCAGCATTTT.

This clonotype was seen a few times. V gene TRBV24-1 combines with J gene TRBJ2-1; 9 positions agree with TRBD2. Germline V gives CDR1 KGHDR, CDR2 SFDVKD. There are 15 residues in the CDR3. Trimming cost V 6 bases and J 4 bases; bases outside gene matches: 6. The CDR3 spells CATSSQRGVYNEQFF. The CDR3 DNA reads as TGTGCCACCAGTTCCCAGCGGGGGGTTTACAATGAGCAGTTCTTC.

V usage is TRBV20-1 and J usage is TRBJ1-6; TRBD1 matches at 11 bases. The germline V gene encodes CDR1 DFQATT and CDR2 SNEGSKA (reference sequence). This CDR3 has 15 residues. V lost 3 bases and J lost 8; bases outside the gene matches: 6. The CDR3: CSARVPGQGDSPLHF. CDR3 nucleotide sequence: TGCAGTGCTAGGGTCCCGGGACAGGGGGATTCACCCCTCCACTTT.